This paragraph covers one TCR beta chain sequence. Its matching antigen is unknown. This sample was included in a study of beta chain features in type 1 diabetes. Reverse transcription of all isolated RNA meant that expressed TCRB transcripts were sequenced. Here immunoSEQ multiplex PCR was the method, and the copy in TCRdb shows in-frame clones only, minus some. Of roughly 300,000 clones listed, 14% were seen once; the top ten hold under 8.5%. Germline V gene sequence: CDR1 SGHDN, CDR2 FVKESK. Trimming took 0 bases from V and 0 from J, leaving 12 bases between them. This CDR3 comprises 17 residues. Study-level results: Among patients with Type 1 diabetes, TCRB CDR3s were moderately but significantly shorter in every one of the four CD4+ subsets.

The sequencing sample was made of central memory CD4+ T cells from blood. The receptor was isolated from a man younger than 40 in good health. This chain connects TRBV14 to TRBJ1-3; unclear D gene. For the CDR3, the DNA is TGTGCCAGCAGCCAAGAGCTAGGACTGAGCTCTGGAAACACCATATATTTT. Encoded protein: CASSQELGLSSGNTIYF.